Listed below are T cell receptor beta chains from one sample, sequenced in a study of OX40 agonist ivuxolimab in advanced cancers. The table came from immunoSEQ multiplex PCR; TCRdb's copy has only in-frame clones and leaves some out. Among more than 65,000 clones listed, about 88% were seen once. The sequenced sample was CD4+ or CD8+ T cells sorted from blood, obtained in a trial of the OX40 agonist ivuxolimab. Receptors were obtained from an adult with an advanced solid tumor such as melanoma, head and neck, liver or kidney cancer. The CDR3 runs from the conserved cysteine through the conserved F or W. The D gene is left open where the match is weak. Size values are once, few and many counts, or a class for expanded clones, and some rows have none.

V gene	clone size	CDR3 length	D gene	J gene	CDR3 protein	CDR3 DNA
TRBV30	.	14	TRBD2	TRBJ2-3	CAWMTSGGHDTQYF	TGTGCCTGGATGACAAGCGGGGGCCACGATACGCAGTATTTT
TRBV7-8	.	15	TRBD2	TRBJ2-1	CASSSGLAGAQEQFF	TGTGCCAGCAGCTCTGGACTAGCGGGGGCTCAGGAGCAGTTCTTC
TRBV19	.	16	.	TRBJ2-7	CASSRGGGNVFYEQYF	TGTGCCAGTAGTCGTGGAGGTGGGAACGTCTTCTACGAGCAGTACTTC
TRBV10-1	.	15	.	TRBJ2-1	CASSGSRGAYNEQFF	TGCGCCAGCAGTGGGTCCCGTGGCGCCTACAATGAGCAGTTCTTC
TRBV7-6	.	16	TRBD2	TRBJ2-5	CASSSPTSGGAETQYF	TGTGCCAGCAGCTCACCGACTAGCGGGGGGGCAGAGACCCAGTACTTC
TRBV28	.	17	TRBD2	TRBJ2-1	CASRERRTSGGYNEQFF	TGTGCCAGCCGAGAACGTAGGACTAGCGGGGGATACAATGAGCAGTTCTTC
TRBV2	.	12	TRBD2	TRBJ2-3	CASAREGDTQYF	TGTGCCAGCGCTAGGGAGGGAGATACGCAGTATTTT
TRBV9	.	13	.	TRBJ1-2	CASSAPGHNGYTF	TGTGCCAGCAGCGCCCCGGGACATAATGGCTACACCTTC
TRBV4-2	once	15	.	TRBJ1-1	CASSPTTGLNTEAFF	TGTGCCAGCAGCCCTACTACAGGTTTGAACACTGAAGCTTTCTTT
TRBV7-2	once	14	.	TRBJ1-6	CASSLGPHNSPLHF	TGTGCCAGCAGCTTAGGGCCCCATAACTCACCCCTCCACTTT
TRBV10-3	.	14	.	TRBJ2-7	CAIRDPGLSYEQYF	TGTGCCATCAGGGACCCAGGCCTATCCTACGAGCAGTACTTC
TRBV11-2	.	13	TRBD1	TRBJ1-1	CASSSRQGTEAFF	TGTGCCAGCAGCTCCCGACAGGGCACTGAAGCTTTCTTT
TRBV28	.	13	.	TRBJ2-7	CASSWDHFYEQYF	TGTGCCAGCAGTTGGGACCACTTCTACGAGCAGTACTTC
TRBV5-8	.	12	.	TRBJ1-2	CASSLGQGGYTF	TGTGCCAGCAGCTTGGGGCAGGGGGGCTACACCTTC
TRBV9	.	18	TRBD1	TRBJ1-1	CASSVARTGADGNTEAFF	TGTGCCAGCAGCGTAGCCCGGACAGGGGCGGATGGGAACACTGAAGCTTTCTTT
TRBV28	.	14	TRBD1	TRBJ2-7	CASSRTGHSYEQYF	TGTGCCAGCAGTCGGACAGGGCACTCCTACGAGCAGTACTTC
TRBV2	.	13	.	TRBJ1-5	CASNQNVIQPQHF	TGTGCCAGCAATCAAAACGTTATCCAGCCCCAGCATTTT
TRBV19	.	13	.	TRBJ2-7	CASSRDRTYEQYF	TGTGCCAGTAGCCGTGACAGAACCTACGAGCAGTACTTC
TRBV6-4	.	15	.	TRBJ2-3	CASSRDGGSTDTQYF	TGTGCCAGCAGCCGCGATGGGGGGAGCACAGATACGCAGTATTTT
TRBV19	once	13	.	TRBJ2-4	CASSTLLGSLQYF	TGTGCCAGTAGTACCCTCCTGGGTTCTCTTCAGTACTTC